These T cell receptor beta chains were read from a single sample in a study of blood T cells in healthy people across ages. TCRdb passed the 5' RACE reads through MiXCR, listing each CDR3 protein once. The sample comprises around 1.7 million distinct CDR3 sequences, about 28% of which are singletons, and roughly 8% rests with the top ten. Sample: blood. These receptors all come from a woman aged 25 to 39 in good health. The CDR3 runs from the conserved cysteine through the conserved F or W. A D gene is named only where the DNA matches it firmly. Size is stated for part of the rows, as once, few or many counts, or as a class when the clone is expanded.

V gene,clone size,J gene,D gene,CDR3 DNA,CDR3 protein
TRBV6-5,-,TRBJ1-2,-,TGTGCCAGCAGTTCTCGGGCGGGGGTCTATGGCTACACCTTC,CASSSRAGVYGYTF
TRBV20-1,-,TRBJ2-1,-,TGCAGTGCCCGTAGCGAGAGCTCCTACAATGAGCAGTTCTTC,CSARSESSYNEQFF
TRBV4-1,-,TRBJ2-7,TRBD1,TGCGTCAGCAGCCAAGGGGGCGTTACCTACGAGCAGTACTTC,CVSSQGGVTYEQYF
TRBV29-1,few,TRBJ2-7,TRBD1,TGCAGCGTAAAGGGACAGGTCTCCTACGGGCAGTACTTC,CSVKGQVSYGQYF
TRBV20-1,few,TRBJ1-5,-,TGCAGTGCTAGAGACTCCTTCAGGGGAGGAAGTCAGCCCCAGCATTTT,CSARDSFRGGSQPQHF
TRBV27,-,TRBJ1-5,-,TGTGCCAGCAGGCGGGTTTATAGCAATCAGCCCCAGCATTTT,CASRRVYSNQPQHF
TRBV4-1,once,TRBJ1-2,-,TGCGCCAGCAGCCAACTATATCGTAGCTCTGGTGGCTACACCTTC,CASSQLYRSSGGYTF
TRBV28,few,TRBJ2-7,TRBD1,TGTGCCAGCAGACTGGACAGGGTCCACGAGCAGTACTTC,CASRLDRVHEQYF
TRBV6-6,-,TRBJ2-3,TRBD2,TGTGCCAGCAGTTACTCACGGGGGGGCCGAGATACGCAGTATTTT,CASSYSRGGRDTQYF
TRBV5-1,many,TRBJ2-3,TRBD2,TGCGCCAGCAGCTTGGCCACTAGCGGGAGCACAGATACGCAGTATTTT,CASSLATSGSTDTQYF
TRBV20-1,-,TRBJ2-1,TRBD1,TGCAGTGCTACCTCGGGACAGGGGACTTACAATGAGCAGTTCTTC,CSATSGQGTYNEQFF
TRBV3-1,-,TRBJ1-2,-,TGTGCCAGCAGCCTCGGTATTCGCTATGGCTACACCTTC,CASSLGIRYGYTF
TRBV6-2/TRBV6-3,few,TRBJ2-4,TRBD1,TGTGCCAGCAGTTACGGGACAGGCCGTGGGGCCAAAAACATTCAGTACTTC,CASSYGTGRGAKNIQYF
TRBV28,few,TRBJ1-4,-,TGTGCCAGCAGGGAAACCGGGAAAAACAATGATGAAAAACTGTTTTTT,CASRETGKNNDEKLFF
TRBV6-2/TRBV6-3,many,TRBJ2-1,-,TGTGCCAGCAGCATAGGGACTCGCCGGTTGAATGAGCAGTTCTTC,CASSIGTRRLNEQFF
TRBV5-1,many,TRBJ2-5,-,TGTGCCAGCAGTTTATCCCGGGTAGAGACCCAGTACTTC,CASSLSRVETQYF
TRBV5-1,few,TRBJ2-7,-,TGCGCCAGCAGCTCGGACAAATCCTACGAGCAGTACTTC,CASSSDKSYEQYF
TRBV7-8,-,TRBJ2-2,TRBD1,TGTGCCAGCAGGAAAGGGACAGGGGAGACCGGGGAGCTGTTTTTT,CASRKGTGETGELFF
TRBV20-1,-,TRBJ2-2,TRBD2,TGCAGTGCTAGAGCCCGGGGGCGAGCGGGAGTTACCGGGGAGCTGTTTTTT,CSARARGRAGVTGELFF
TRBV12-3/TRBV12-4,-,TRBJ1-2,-,TGTGCCAGCAGTTCCCCCGCGGGGGGGCACTATGGCTACACCTTC,CASSSPAGGHYGYTF
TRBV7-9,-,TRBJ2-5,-,TGTGCCAGCAGAAAGGATTACGGGCAGTACTTC,CASRKDYGQYF
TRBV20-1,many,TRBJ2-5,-,TGCAGTGCGAAGAGTGGGGGTGGGGAGACCCAGTACTTC,CSAKSGGGETQYF
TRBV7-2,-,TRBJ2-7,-,TGTGCCAGCAGGCCACCCACCAAACCTAATGAGCAGTACTTC,CASRPPTKPNEQYF
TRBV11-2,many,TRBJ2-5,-,TGTGCCAGCAGTTTACGACTAGGACAAGAGACCCAGTACTTC,CASSLRLGQETQYF
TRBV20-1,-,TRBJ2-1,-,TGCAGTGCTAGTGCCAGCGCACACAATGAGCAGTTCTTC,CSASASAHNEQFF
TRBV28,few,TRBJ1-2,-,TGTGCCAGCAGTTCCCCCCTTTCTAATGGCTACACCTTC,CASSSPLSNGYTF
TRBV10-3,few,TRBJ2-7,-,TGTGCCATCAGTGACTCAGATTCCTACGAGCAGTACTTC,CAISDSDSYEQYF
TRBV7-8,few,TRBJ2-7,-,TGTGCCAGCAGGCGTAACGCCTTGGATTCCTACGAGCAGTACTTC,CASRRNALDSYEQYF
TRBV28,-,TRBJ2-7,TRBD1,TGTGCCAGCAGTTACCGGGACAGGGCTACCTACGAGCAGTACTTC,CASSYRDRATYEQYF
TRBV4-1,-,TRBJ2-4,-,TGCGCCAGCAGCCAAGGGATTGGAGCCAAAAACATTCAGTACTTC,CASSQGIGAKNIQYF
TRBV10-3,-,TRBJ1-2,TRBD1,TGTGCCATCAGTGATGAGGGGACAGGGGCCTATGGCTACACCTTC,CAISDEGTGAYGYTF
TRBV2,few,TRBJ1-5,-,TGTGCCAGCCAGCCAGCCCTTGGCAATCAGCCCCAGCATTTT,CASQPALGNQPQHF
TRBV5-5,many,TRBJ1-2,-,TGTGCCAGCAGGGGGACGGATAACTATGGCTACACCTTC,CASRGTDNYGYTF
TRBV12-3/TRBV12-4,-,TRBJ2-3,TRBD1,TGTGCCGGCAGGGACAGGTACACAGATACGCAGTATTTT,CAGRDRYTDTQYF
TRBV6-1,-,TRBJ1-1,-,TGTGCCAGCAGCACAGTGGGAATGAACACTGAAGCTTTCTTT,CASSTVGMNTEAFF
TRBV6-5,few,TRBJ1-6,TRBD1,TGTGCCAGCAGTTACTCGACAGGGGCGGTTAATTCACCCCTCCACTTT,CASSYSTGAVNSPLHF
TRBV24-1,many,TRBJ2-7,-,TGTGCCACCTTGACCAATCAAGGACACTTATACGAGCAGTACTTC,CATLTNQGHLYEQYF
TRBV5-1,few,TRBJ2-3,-,TGCGCCAGCAGCTCGGCGATACATACAGATACGCAGTATTTT,CASSSAIHTDTQYF
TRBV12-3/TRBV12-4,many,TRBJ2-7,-,TGTGCCAGCAGCCCCGATGCAGCTGCCGAGCAGTACTTC,CASSPDAAAEQYF
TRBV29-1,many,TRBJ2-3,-,TGCAGCGGCGGGACGGACAGCACAGATACGCAGTATTTT,CSGGTDSTDTQYF
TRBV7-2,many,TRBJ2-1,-,TGTGCCAGCAGCTTAGATCCAGGGAGTCCCTCCTACAATGAGCAGTTCTTC,CASSLDPGSPSYNEQFF
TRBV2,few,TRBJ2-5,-,TGTGCCAGCAGTGTGGAAAGGACAGAGACCCAGTACTTC,CASSVERTETQYF
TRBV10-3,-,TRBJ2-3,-,TGTGCCATCAGTGAGGACAGGACTAGCACAGATACGCAGTATTTT,CAISEDRTSTDTQYF
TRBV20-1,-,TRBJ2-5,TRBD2,TGCAGTGCTCGACTAGCGGGAGGAGGAGGCCAAGAGACCCAGTACTTC,CSARLAGGGGQETQYF
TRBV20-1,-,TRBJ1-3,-,TGCAGTGCTAGTCCCCAAATCTCTGGAAACACCATATATTTT,CSASPQISGNTIYF
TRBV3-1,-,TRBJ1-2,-,TGTGCCAGCAGCCAAGATACGAACAGCCTCTATGGCTACACCTTC,CASSQDTNSLYGYTF